A selection of T cell receptor beta chains follows, all from one sample in a study of OX40 agonist ivuxolimab in advanced cancers. The data were produced by immunoSEQ multiplex PCR, yet TCRdb's version contains in-frame clones alone and is incomplete. The sample shows some 80,000 clones, approximately 91% of them seen only once. Sequenced material: CD4+ or CD8+ T cells sorted from blood, taken in a trial of the OX40 agonist ivuxolimab. These TCRs come from an adult with an advanced solid tumor such as melanoma, head and neck, liver or kidney cancer. CDR3s include the opening cysteine and the closing phenylalanine or tryptophan. Fields, in order: CDR3 length, J gene, D gene, clone size, V gene, CDR3 protein, CDR3 DNA. The D gene is left open where the match is weak. A clone size is listed for some rows: how often the clone was seen (once, few, many), or a class if it is expanded.

13 | TRBJ2-5 | NA | NA | TRBV18 | CASSPTRQETQYF | TGTGCCAGCTCACCGACGCGTCAAGAGACCCAGTACTTC
14 | TRBJ2-5 | TRBD1 | NA | TRBV6-1 | CASSPTGGVETQYF | TGTGCCAGCAGTCCGACAGGGGGCGTGGAGACCCAGTACTTC
15 | TRBJ2-2 | TRBD2 | NA | TRBV5-1 | CASSLLAGDAGELFF | TGCGCCAGCAGCTTACTAGCGGGAGACGCCGGGGAGCTGTTTTTT
15 | TRBJ1-3 | TRBD1 | NA | TRBV18 | CASSGQSYSGNTIYF | TGTGCCAGCTCGGGACAGTCGTACTCTGGAAACACCATATATTTT
15 | TRBJ1-5 | NA | NA | TRBV5-6 | CASSSGPRINQPQHF | TGTGCCAGCAGTTCGGGGCCGAGGATCAATCAGCCCCAGCATTTT
13 | TRBJ2-3 | NA | NA | TRBV9 | CASSEGELTVEYF | TGTGCCAGCAGCGAGGGGGAGCTCACGGTAGAGTATTTT
14 | TRBJ1-1 | NA | NA | TRBV5-6 | CASSETGFQTEAFF | TGTGCCAGCAGCGAGACGGGCTTTCAGACTGAAGCTTTCTTT
16 | TRBJ2-5 | TRBD2 | NA | TRBV9 | CASSGGVGSGGETQYF | TGTGCCAGCAGCGGTGGAGTTGGGTCGGGAGGTGAGACCCAGTACTTC
13 | TRBJ1-5 | NA | NA | TRBV18 | CASSGGTRGPQHF | TGTGCCAGCTCCGGGGGGACCAGGGGGCCCCAGCATTTT
12 | TRBJ1-2 | NA | NA | TRBV19 | CASSRGPSGYTF | TGTGCCAGTAGTCGCGGACCTTCTGGCTACACCTTC
13 | TRBJ2-1 | TRBD2 | once | TRBV6-5 | CASIKAGVGEQFF | TGTGCCAGCATTAAAGCGGGAGTGGGTGAGCAGTTCTTC
17 | TRBJ1-6 | TRBD1 | NA | TRBV30 | CAWSGGLGQGDNSPLHF | TGTGCCTGGAGCGGCGGTCTGGGACAGGGAGATAATTCACCCCTCCACTTT
14 | TRBJ1-2 | NA | NA | TRBV27 | CASSLYGGVYGYTF | TGTGCCAGCAGTTTATATGGCGGGGTCTATGGCTACACCTTC
17 | TRBJ1-3 | NA | once | TRBV9 | CASSVRTGAVSGNTIYF | TGTGCCAGCAGCGTGAGGACCGGCGCCGTCTCTGGAAACACCATATATTTT
11 | TRBJ2-1 | NA | NA | TRBV7-7 | CASSLGGPEFF | TGTGCTAGCAGCTTAGGAGGACCCGAATTCTTC
16 | TRBJ2-5 | TRBD2 | NA | TRBV7-2 | CASSFLAGQVKETQYF | TGTGCCAGCAGCTTCCTAGCGGGCCAAGTAAAAGAGACCCAGTACTTC
12 | TRBJ2-7 | NA | NA | TRBV5-1 | CASRFGAYEQYF | TGCGCCAGCAGGTTCGGGGCCTACGAGCAGTACTTC
15 | TRBJ2-7 | TRBD1 | NA | TRBV6-5 | CASRDPGTGAYEQYF | TGTGCCAGCAGGGACCCCGGGACAGGGGCCTACGAGCAGTACTTC
16 | TRBJ1-1 | NA | NA | TRBV18 | CASSPPGRAGGTEAFF | TGTGCCAGCTCACCACCAGGGAGGGCTGGGGGCACTGAAGCTTTCTTT
12 | TRBJ1-4 | NA | NA | TRBV7-2 | CASSFSNEKLFF | TGTGCCAGCAGCTTCAGTAATGAAAAACTGTTTTTT
13 | TRBJ2-7 | NA | NA | TRBV4-2 | CASSQGVTYEQYF | TGTGCCAGCAGCCAAGGAGTCACGTACGAGCAGTACTTC
15 | TRBJ2-7 | NA | NA | TRBV7-8 | CASSLLTGSSYEQYF | TGTGCCAGCAGCTTACTCACAGGGAGCTCCTACGAGCAGTACTTC
13 | TRBJ1-1 | NA | NA | TRBV6-1 | CASSLQSHTEAFF | TGTGCCAGCAGCCTACAGAGCCACACTGAAGCTTTCTTT
15 | TRBJ2-5 | TRBD2 | NA | TRBV7-2 | CASSLVGTSGATQYF | TGTGCCAGCAGCTTAGTCGGGACTAGCGGGGCGACCCAGTACTTC
16 | TRBJ2-5 | TRBD2 | NA | TRBV5-1 | CASSLGGGRGEETQYF | TGCGCCAGCAGCTTGGGCGGCGGGAGGGGAGAAGAGACCCAGTACTTC
13 | TRBJ2-7 | NA | NA | TRBV30 | CAWGSSVSREQYF | TGTGCCTGGGGCAGTAGCGTCTCGAGAGAGCAGTACTTC
13 | TRBJ1-2 | NA | NA | TRBV5-4 | CASSLAGSYGYTF | TGTGCCAGCAGCTTGGCCGGGAGTTATGGCTACACCTTC
12 | TRBJ1-1 | NA | few | TRBV29-1 | CSVEGGNTEAFF | TGCAGCGTTGAAGGAGGGAACACTGAAGCTTTCTTT
15 | TRBJ2-5 | TRBD2 | NA | TRBV5-8 | CASSSLTSGKETQYF | TGTGCCAGCAGCAGCTTGACTAGCGGTAAAGAGACCCAGTACTTC
13 | TRBJ1-2 | NA | NA | TRBV10-3 | CAISDPRDYGYTF | TGTGCCATCAGTGACCCCAGGGACTATGGCTACACCTTC
14 | TRBJ2-2 | NA | NA | TRBV14 | CASSLIASTGELFF | TGTGCCAGCAGCCTAATAGCTAGCACCGGGGAGCTGTTTTTT
16 | TRBJ2-5 | TRBD2 | once | TRBV6-1 | CASSELIRGVEETQYF | TGTGCCAGCAGTGAATTGATCCGGGGGGTGGAGGAGACCCAGTACTTC
17 | TRBJ2-2 | TRBD2 | NA | TRBV9 | CASSRSGRGSNTGELFF | TGTGCCAGCAGCCGAAGCGGGAGGGGATCGAACACCGGGGAGCTGTTTTTT